This paragraph covers one T cell receptor beta chain sequence. The data are from a study of blood T cell repertoires in COVID-19. V was pared by 9 bases and J by 1 base, with 12 bases between. CDR3 length equals 13 residues. Germline V gene data show CDR1 as ENHRY and CDR2 as SYGVKD. Generated by immunoSEQ multiplex PCR, the TCRdb table keeps only in-frame clones and is missing some. The repertoire consists of fewer than 200,000 clones, with over 65% occurring once and the leading ten covering approximately 4.7%. This clonotype was obtained from a woman in her 50s who had recovered from COVID-19. The sample comprised PBMCs or T cells enriched from blood (not recorded which). The J gene is TRBJ1-1, the V gene TRBV10-3, with a tentative D call TRBD1 (5 bases). The CDR3 protein is CAMAGYPNTEAFF. The CDR3 DNA is TGTGCCATGGCAGGGTACCCGAACACTGAAGCTTTCTTT.